Shown below are 15 T cell receptor beta chains from a single sample sequenced in a study of T cell responses to AZD1222 COVID-19 vaccine. The repertoire was sequenced with immunoSEQ multiplex PCR; TCRdb's copy has only in-frame clones and lacks some. The sample comprises 100,000 or so clones, about 88% of which are singletons, and 10% to 15% rests with the top ten. The sample in question was peripheral blood, obtained on day 0 of AZD1222 vaccination. All receptors come from an adult in good health.

The chain joins TRBV5-4 to TRBJ2-2; 8 bases align to TRBD2. The V gene end was trimmed by 4 bases and the J gene end by 1 base; junction bases not matched to a gene: 6. This CDR3 region has 16 residues. Germline lookup yields CDR1 SGHNT and CDR2 YYREEE (reference sequence). CDR3 DNA: TGTGCCAGCAGCCTCCCGGGGGGGGTGAACACCGGGGAGCTGTTTTTT. It is translated as CASSLPGGVNTGELFF.

The chain recombines TRBV5-6 with TRBJ2-7, with a weak D call TRBD1 (6 bases). The CDR3 has 13 residues. CDR1 is SGHDT, CDR2 YYEEEE, per germline. V lost 1 base, J lost 5 bases, and 10 bases lay in between. This CDR3 is CASSLTGYHEQYF. The CDR3, as DNA: TGTGCCAGCAGCTTGACAGGGTACCACGAGCAGTACTTC.

The V and J genes are TRBV5-5 and TRBJ2-7; D gene uncertain. The germline gives CDR1 SGHKS, CDR2 YYEKEE (reference sequence). There are 16 residues in the CDR3. Trimming cost V 4 bases and J 3 bases, with 20 bases left between them. The CDR3 spells CASSPLEGWVDYEQYF. The CDR3 region has the DNA TGTGCCAGCAGCCCGCTTGAAGGTTGGGTAGACTACGAGCAGTACTTC.

The V call is TRBV28, the J call TRBJ2-4; D perhaps matches TRBD2 (6 bases). In germline, CDR1 is MDHEN, CDR2 SYDVKM. This CDR3 region has 12 residues. V shed 2 bases and J shed 7 bases, with 6 bases lying between them. The CDR3 loop reads CASSLGGNIQYF. CDR3 DNA: TGTGCCAGCAGTTTAGGAGGGAACATTCAGTACTTC.

V gene TRBV29-1 combines with J gene TRBJ1-3, with unresolved D. This CDR3 is built from 13 residues. V lost 4 bases and J lost 4, with 11 bases in between. The germline CDR1 and CDR2 sequences are SQVTM and ANQGSEA. The CDR3 DNA is TGCAGCGTTGTAGACCTCTACGGAAACACCATATATTTT. This codes for CSVVDLYGNTIYF.

The chain links TRBV18 to TRBJ1-5, with TRBD1 as a possible D gene (6 bases). This CDR3 spans 14 amino acids. Germline values: CDR1 KGHSH, CDR2 LQKENI. Trimming took 3 bases from V and 5 from J, leaving 11 bases between them. CDR3 nucleotides: TGTGCCAGCTCACCTAACGACAGGCATCAGCCCCAGCATTTT. Translation: CASSPNDRHQPQHF.

The genes are TRBV7-7 and TRBJ2-1, with D perhaps being TRBD1 or TRBD2 (5 bases each). CDR1 is SSHAT and CDR2 is FNYEAQ in the germline V gene (reference sequence). Trimming took off 5 bases at V and 0 bases at J, with 11 bases between the two ends. There are 15 residues in the CDR3. CDR3 region: CASSQGRSSYNEQFF. CDR3 nucleotides: TGTGCCAGCAGCCAGGGACGGAGCTCCTACAATGAGCAGTTCTTC.

The V and J genes are TRBV7-9 and TRBJ2-6; 7 nucleotides align to TRBD1. Germline loops: CDR1 SEHNR, CDR2 FQNEAQ (reference sequence). Trimming cost V 5 bases and J 0 bases; bases outside gene matches: 13. This CDR3 contains 19 residues. The CDR3 reads CASSLYPDRVGSGANVLTF. The CDR3 DNA sequence: TGTGCCAGCAGCCTGTATCCCGACAGGGTGGGCTCTGGGGCCAACGTCCTGACTTTC.

This chain uses TRBV19 with TRBJ2-3, with 7 bases aligning to TRBD2. This CDR3 spans 15 amino acids. Germline V gene sequence: CDR1 LNHDA, CDR2 SQIVND (reference sequence). V was pared by 3 bases and J by 6 bases, with 9 bases of the junction left unmatched. In nucleotides, the CDR3 is TGTGCCAGTAGTATGGCTGCCAGCGGGGTGGATACGCAGTATTTT. Amino acids: CASSMAASGVDTQYF.

This chain joins TRBV11-1 and TRBJ2-4; 10 bases align to TRBD1. The ends lost 1 base at V and 8 bases at J; junction bases unmatched: 8. The CDR3 is 16 amino acids. The germline CDR1 and CDR2 sequences are SGHAT and FQDESV (reference sequence). The CDR3 sequence is CASSLEPTGGRDIQYF. In DNA, the CDR3 is TGTGCCAGCAGCTTAGAACCGACAGGGGGCCGTGACATTCAGTACTTC.

V usage is TRBV12-5 and J usage is TRBJ2-7; 10 positions match TRBD2. J gave up 4 bases and V 5 bases, and 14 bases lay outside the gene matches. CDR3 size: 17 residues. Germline V gene data show CDR1 as LGHNT and CDR2 as FRNRAP. The CDR3 nucleotides are TGTGCTAGTGGTCCCACTCCCCTTCTAGCGGGGGCTTACGAGCAGTACTTC. It is translated as CASGPTPLLAGAYEQYF.

DNA for the CDR3: TGTGCCAGCAGTCAGGACAGGGTTCAGCCCCAGCATTTT. Residues: CASSQDRVQPQHF. The V call is TRBV6-5, the J call TRBJ1-5, with 8 nucleotides matching TRBD1. CDR1 and CDR2 from the germline V gene are MNHEY and SVGAGI. The CDR3 sequence is 13 residues long. With V trimmed by 5 bases and J by 6 bases, 3 bases remained unmatched.

This chain uses TRBV5-1 with TRBJ1-2; D not certain. The CDR3 is 15 amino acids. CDR1 SGHRS and CDR2 YFSETQ come from the germline V gene. The V end was cut by 4 bases, the J end by 0 bases, with 13 bases between. The chain's CDR3 is CASSVDSYSNYGYTF. DNA of the CDR3: TGCGCCAGCAGCGTTGATAGCTACTCTAACTATGGCTACACCTTC.

In this sample, this clone turned up once. The chain links TRBV9 to TRBJ2-5; maybe TRBD1 (6 bases). V was pared by 0 bases and J by 2 bases, with 8 bases between. The CDR3 is 14 amino acids. Germline V gene sequence: CDR1 SGDLS, CDR2 YYNGEE. In DNA form, the CDR3 reads TGTGCCAGCAGCGTAGGCGGACAGCAAGAGACCCAGTACTTC. Protein product: CASSVGGQQETQYF.

The CDR3 is CASSYGQGWPYEQYF. The CDR3 DNA reads as TGTGCCAGCAGTTACGGACAGGGGTGGCCGTACGAGCAGTACTTC. This chain links TRBV6-5 with TRBJ2-7; 9 bases agree with TRBD1. Germline lookup yields CDR1 MNHEY and CDR2 SVGAGI. This CDR3 region has 15 residues. Losses at the gene ends were 2 bases for V and 4 bases for J; bases not matched to a gene: 6.